These 19 T cell receptor beta chains were all obtained from the same sample, sequenced in a study of shared clonotypes between healthy human individuals. Generated by immunoSEQ multiplex PCR, the TCRdb table keeps only in-frame clones and is missing some. This table holds 2 million to 2.5 million clones, approximately 94% found once. Sample: naive CD4+ T cells sorted from blood. This sample's subset: CD45RA+ positively selected. Receptors were obtained from a man in his late teens or twenties in good health.

The chain employs TRBV7-9 and TRBJ1-1; no clear D. CDR1 is SEHNR and CDR2 is FQNEAQ in the germline V gene (reference sequence). The CDR3 spans 13 residues. Trimming took off 1 base at V and 3 bases at J, with 6 bases between the two ends. The CDR3: CASSLEEYTEAFF. The CDR3 coding sequence is TGTGCCAGCAGCTTAGAGGAGTACACTGAAGCTTTCTTT.

V is TRBV27 and J is TRBJ2-3, with D perhaps matching TRBD1 or TRBD2 (8 bases each). Between the trimmed V and J ends, which lost 4 bases and 8 bases, there was a span of 22 bases. Germline CDR1 reads MNHEY; CDR2 reads SMNVEV (reference sequence). The CDR3 loop spans 16 amino acids. CDR3 nucleotide sequence: TGTGCCAGCAGTTCGACAGGGGTAGCGGGGTTGGGTACGCAGTATTTT. Encoded protein: CASSSTGVAGLGTQYF.

The chain recombines TRBV2 with TRBJ2-5; possibly TRBD1 for D (5 bases). The CDR3 spans 14 residues. Trimming stripped 7 bases from V and 3 bases from J, with 15 bases between. CDR1 is SNHLY, CDR2 FYNNEI, per germline. CDR3 sequence: CASTSSRAEETQYF. CDR3 nucleotides: TGTGCCAGCACCAGCAGCAGGGCAGAAGAGACCCAGTACTTC. The full variable domain, in which reference TRBV2 and TRBJ2-5 provide the parts outside the CDR3, is EPEVTQTPSHQVTQMGQEVILRCVPISNHLYFYWYRQILGQKVEFLVSFYNNEISEKSEIFDDQFSVERPDGSNFTLKIRSTKLEDSAMYFCASTSSRAEETQYFGPGTRLLVL.

The chain is built from TRBV9 and TRBJ1-6; D may be TRBD1 (6 bases). The germline V gene encodes CDR1 SGDLS and CDR2 YYNGEE. V was trimmed by 0 bases and J by 7 bases, leaving 11 bases between them. The CDR3 runs 15 residues. In nucleotides, the CDR3 is TGTGCCAGCAGCGTAGATTCAGGGGTCAATTCACCCCTCCACTTT. It encodes CASSVDSGVNSPLHF.

The chain links TRBV28 to TRBJ1-1; D gene unclear. The CDR3 is 13 residues long. Between the trimmed V and J ends, which lost 6 bases and 3 bases, there was a span of 11 bases. CDR1 and CDR2 from the germline V gene are MDHEN and SYDVKM. The CDR3, as DNA: TGTGCCAGCAGCCTTGAAAGTGACACTGAAGCTTTCTTT. Protein: CASSLESDTEAFF.

The chain carries TRBV30 and TRBJ1-2; tentatively, D is TRBD1 (5 bases). In germline, CDR1 is GTSNPN, CDR2 SVGIG (reference sequence). V was cut by 2 bases and J by 8 bases, with 30 bases left in between. This CDR3 is 18 amino acids long. In DNA form, the CDR3 reads TGTGCCTGGAGTTCCCACCTCCGGATTTCTGTCTTGGGGCTAGGCTACACCTTC. It specifies CAWSSHLRISVLGLGYTF.

The chain carries TRBV5-1 and TRBJ1-6; tentative D call: TRBD1 (5 bases). V lost 5 bases and J lost 9, with 15 bases in between. Germline V CDR1 and CDR2: SGHRS, YFSETQ. The CDR3 length is 14 residues. Here the CDR3 DNA reads TGCGCCAGCAGGGGGGGTTTTAACGCTTCACCCCTCCACTTT. It specifies CASRGGFNASPLHF.

This rearrangement joins TRBV19 to TRBJ2-2; 7 bases are shared with TRBD1. This CDR3 is built from 15 residues. V lost 8 bases, J lost 0 bases, and 6 bases stayed unmatched. Germline V lookup: CDR1 LNHDA, CDR2 SQIVND (reference sequence). The chain's CDR3 is CASGRDRSNTGELFF. The CDR3 coding sequence is TGTGCCAGTGGCCGGGACAGATCGAACACCGGGGAGCTGTTTTTT.

A word on this clone: One end of the junction does not line up with germline, which may come from a read error. The chain has TRBV7-9 and TRBJ1-2; D might be TRBD1 (6 bases). The CDR3 sequence is 15 residues long. In germline, CDR1 is SEHNR, CDR2 FQNEAQ (reference sequence). In DNA, the CDR3 is TGTGCCAGCAGCTTATCCGGGACCAGTCGTGGGGGCCAATCCTTC. Protein product: CASSLSGTSRGGQSF.

The chain joins TRBV9 to TRBJ1-1; D is undetermined. CDR3 length equals 13 residues. CDR1 and CDR2 (germline): SGDLS, YYNGEE. Deletions cut 0 bases from V and 8 bases from J, with 11 bases between. CDR3 loop: CASSVANSGEAFF. For the CDR3, the DNA is TGTGCCAGCAGCGTAGCTAATTCGGGGGAAGCTTTCTTT.

The chain couples TRBV9 to TRBJ1-4, with D unclear. CDR3 length equals 15 residues. V shed 0 bases and J shed 6 bases, with 12 bases lying between them. CDR1 is SGDLS, CDR2 YYNGEE, per germline. DNA for the CDR3: TGTGCCAGCAGCGTAGATATCGGGGTGGATGAAAAACTGTTTTTT. Its protein is CASSVDIGVDEKLFF.

The genes are TRBV7-9 and TRBJ1-1; 8 nucleotides line up with TRBD1. The ends lost 5 bases at V and 4 bases at J; junction bases unmatched: 9. The germline V gene has CDR1 SEHNR and CDR2 FQNEAQ (reference sequence). There are 15 residues in the CDR3. The CDR3 DNA sequence: TGTGCCAGCAGCCCCGCTGGACAGGGTTTCACTGAAGCTTTCTTT. Translating it yields CASSPAGQGFTEAFF.

The V and J genes are TRBV6-5 and TRBJ2-7; 9 bases agree with TRBD2. CDR1 and CDR2 (germline): MNHEY, SVGAGI. The CDR3 covers 16 residues. J gave up 0 bases and V 0 bases, and 3 bases lay outside the gene matches. In nucleotides, the CDR3 is TGTGCCAGCAGTTACTCGTTTAGCGGGAGCTCCTACGAGCAGTACTTC. It encodes CASSYSFSGSSYEQYF.

The chain is built from TRBV6-5 and TRBJ2-7; D possibly corresponds to TRBD1 (5 bases). The V gene lost 7 bases and the J gene lost 0 bases, with 13 bases spanning the gap. Germline V gene data show CDR1 as MNHEY and CDR2 as SVGAGI. The CDR3 spans 14 residues. CDR3 DNA: TGTGCCAGCACCCAACATAGGGGCTCCTACGAGCAGTACTTC. Translated: CASTQHRGSYEQYF.

This clone was detected only once. The gene calls are TRBV6-5 and TRBJ2-7, with D unresolved. This CDR3 has 13 amino acids. Trimming left V 6 bases short and J 0 bases short, with 9 bases between. Germline loops: CDR1 MNHEY, CDR2 SVGAGI. CDR3 amino acids: CASRGWGSYEQYF. The CDR3 DNA is TGTGCCAGCAGAGGTTGGGGCTCCTACGAGCAGTACTTC.

This chain links TRBV30 with TRBJ2-2, with D unresolved. The germline gives CDR1 GTSNPN, CDR2 SVGIG (reference sequence). V was clipped by 2 bases and J by 7 bases, with 14 bases between them. The CDR3 extends over 14 amino acids. The CDR3 DNA follows: TGTGCCTGGAGTCCTGACCATCTGATCGGGGAGCTGTTTTTT. Encoded protein: CAWSPDHLIGELFF.

The V gene is TRBV15, the J gene TRBJ2-3; 9 positions match TRBD1. This CDR3 has 17 residues. From germline, CDR1 is LNHNV and CDR2 YYDKDF (reference sequence). J lost 2 bases, V lost 3 bases, and 9 bases had no gene match. The CDR3 coding sequence is TGTGCCACCAGCAGGCCGGGACAGGGAGTCTACACAGATACGCAGTATTTT. It translates to CATSRPGQGVYTDTQYF.

As regards this clone: Other DNA sequences in this specimen translate into the identical CDR3. This sequence joins TRBV27 and TRBJ2-7; D is perhaps TRBD2 (6 bases). Germline CDR1 MNHEY, CDR2 SMNVEV (reference sequence). The ends were cut back, 3 bases at V and 2 bases at J, with 14 bases in the middle. The length of the CDR3 is 15 residues. DNA for the CDR3: TGTGCCAGCAGTTTGGGAGGTCTCGCCGCCTACGAGCAGTACTTC. This encodes CASSLGGLAAYEQYF.

Details on this clone: Other DNA variants within this sample encode the same CDR3. The chain links TRBV9 to TRBJ1-4, with D perhaps TRBD1 (5 bases). V gave up 0 bases and J gave up 5 bases, with 11 bases separating them. Germline CDR1 and CDR2: SGDLS and YYNGEE. CDR3 length: 15 amino acids. The CDR3 DNA sequence: TGTGCCAGCAGCGTAGATGAGGGGTTAAATGAAAAACTGTTTTTT. It specifies CASSVDEGLNEKLFF.